This T cell receptor (beta chain) was identified during a study of CD8+CD57+ T cells in acquired aplastic anemia. Study-wide results and limits: Patients and controls had in common fewer than 30 CD8+ CDR3 sequences.

As regards this clonotype: The antigen is not known.

For sequencing, patients were chosen who had shown expansion of CD8+CD57+ cells by flow cytometry. With no exception, the patients had severe acquired aplastic anemia. Profiles of TCR beta VDJ and CDR3 were generated from a genomic DNA template. TCRdb reanalysed the reads using MiXCR and keeps one entry per CDR3 protein. The repertoire includes under 500,000 distinct CDR3 sequences, about a third of them detected once, and 0.7% to 1% sits in the top ten. Unmatched junction bases numbered 12, after V lost 5 bases and J lost 3 bases. The germline gives CDR1 DFQATT, CDR2 SNEGSKA (reference sequence). The CDR3 runs 15 residues.

The J gene is TRBJ2-7, the V gene TRBV20-1; 8 nucleotides match TRBD1. What was sequenced was sorted CD4+, CD8+, or CD8+CD57+ T cells (not recorded which) from PBMCs. The TCR was taken from a human donor with aplastic anemia. The CDR3 reads CSAGGVRQGIYEQYF. The CDR3 DNA reads TGCAGTGCTGGAGGGGTGAGACAGGGGATCTACGAGCAGTACTTC.